Sequencing of this TCR beta chain was carried out in a study of Ad26.COV2.S vaccination and SARS-CoV-2 variants. Germline CDR1 reads SGHDN; CDR2 reads FVKESK. V was cut by 0 bases and J by 2 bases, with 11 bases left in between. The CDR3 extends over 15 amino acids. On this clone itself: The antigen is not known.

Assay: immunoSEQ multiplex PCR; the TCRdb copy retains only in-frame clones and omits some. This table holds about 460,000 clones, 89% found once. Whole-study findings and limits: Spike-specific CD8+ and CD4+ T cell responses reportedly showed substantial breadth after vaccination. The TCR-based breadth and depth measures might underestimate overall T cell responses.

Regarding treatment: about 20 received Ad26.COV2.S at low or high dose, single or two shots; about 5 received placebo; per-sample allocation not given. The investigators took samples on day 63 after the first vaccine or placebo injection. Boston provided a donor who was an adult aged 18-55 years. This clonotype originated in a person aged 18-60 years who received the Ad26.COV2.S COVID-19 vaccine or a placebo. J is TRBJ2-7 and V is TRBV14; the D gene is possibly TRBD2 (6 bases). The sequences come from peripheral blood, collected in a trial of Ad26.COV2.S vaccine versus placebo. CDR3 region: CASSQDRERAYEQYF. As DNA, the CDR3 is TGTGCCAGCAGCCAAGATCGGGAGCGGGCCTACGAGCAGTACTTC.